One and the same sample provided the 20 T cell receptor beta chains below, sequenced in a study of CDR3 diversity in severe acne (dated by TCRdb to 2018 to 2020). The method was PCR. The reads were generated on an Illumina HiSeq 2000. Clones were called with MiXCR by TCRdb after fastp trimmed the public reads at Q25, and only in-frame beta chains were retained. A single entry per CDR3 protein holds the most common genes and DNA from its merged rows. The sample includes roughly 100,000 distinct CDR3 sequences, with more than 45% observed a single time. Around 12% of the sample goes to the ten largest clones. Source material: blood. These receptors all stem from a male donor with acne.

Of note for this clonotype: The junction departs from the called germline gene at one end, perhaps through a read error. This chain joins TRBV5-1 and TRBJ2-2; D could derive from TRBD1 or TRBD2 (5 bases each). This CDR3 comprises 15 residues. The V gene's germline CDR1 is SGHRS and CDR2 YFSETQ. The CDR3 spells CASGAPGTSPGELFF. CDR3 DNA sequence: TGTGCCAGCGGCGCCCCCGGGACGTCGCCCGGGGAGCTGTTTTTT.

This clonotype was picked up many times. V and J are TRBV6-1 and TRBJ2-5; the D gene is possibly TRBD1 (6 bases). The germline CDR1 and CDR2 sequences are MNHNS and SASEGT. CDR3 length: 14 amino acids. V lost 0 bases to trimming and J lost 5 bases, with 10 bases between them. CDR3 region: CASSEAGGHETQYF. CDR3 bases: TGTGCCAGCAGTGAAGCAGGGGGTCACGAGACCCAGTACTTC.

The chain links TRBV29-1 to TRBJ2-7, with 11 bases that match TRBD2. The CDR3 spans 15 residues. Germline V CDR1 and CDR2: SQVTM, ANQGSEA. J lost 2 bases, V lost 8 bases, and 11 bases had no gene match. Here the CDR3 reads CSPSPGGLAAYEQYF. The CDR3 DNA is TGCAGCCCCTCCCCGGGGGGACTAGCGGCCTACGAGCAGTACTTC.

The rearrangement uses TRBV2 and TRBJ1-5; D might be TRBD1 (5 bases). V was trimmed by 6 bases and J by 5 bases, leaving 14 bases between them. The length of the CDR3 is 14 residues. From germline, CDR1 is SNHLY and CDR2 FYNNEI. Here the CDR3 DNA reads TGTGCCAGCAGGACCGACAGAGGGTATCAGCCCCAGCATTTT. It translates to CASRTDRGYQPQHF.

The CDR3: CAGRDGGRETQYF. The CDR3 DNA reads as TGTGCCGGGCGCGATGGGGGGCGAGAGACCCAGTACTTC. This chain uses TRBV6-2 or TRBV6-3 with TRBJ2-5; D may be TRBD1 or TRBD2 (6 bases each). Germline CDR1 and CDR2: MNHEY and SVGEGT. The CDR3 has 13 residues. V was cut by 11 bases and J by 4 bases, with 17 bases left in between.

This chain joins TRBV24-1 and TRBJ1-1; 7 nucleotides match TRBD1. This CDR3 spans 14 amino acids. V shed 3 bases, J shed 5 bases, and the junction held 5 bases outside the gene matches. The germline V gene encodes CDR1 KGHDR and CDR2 SFDVKD. The CDR3 bases are TGTGCCACCAGTGATCCTGACAGGGATACTGAAGCTTTCTTT. Its protein is CATSDPDRDTEAFF.

This clonotype has only a few counts. This chain links TRBV13 with TRBJ1-1; maybe TRBD1 (6 bases). CDR1 is PRHDT, CDR2 FYEKMQ, per germline (reference sequence). The CDR3 is made up of 13 amino acids. Trimming removed 5 bases at V and 5 bases at J, with 12 bases between. This chain's CDR3 is CASSRGASTEAFF. The CDR3 coding sequence is TGTGCCAGCAGCCGGGGGGCAAGTACTGAAGCTTTCTTT.

In the case of this clonotype: At one boundary the junction diverges from the germline segment, which might be a read error. The V and J genes are TRBV7-7 and TRBJ2-5, with 9 bases lining up with TRBD2. Germline CDR1 reads SSHAT; CDR2 reads FNYEAQ (reference sequence). This CDR3 is built from 15 residues. The CDR3 spells CASSYRLADQETQYF. The CDR3, as DNA: TGTGCTAGCAGCTACCGACTAGCGGACCAAGAGACCCAGTACTTC.

The chain is built from TRBV6-1 and TRBJ2-7, with D uncertain. Germline V lookup: CDR1 MNHNS, CDR2 SASEGT. The CDR3 extends over 15 amino acids. The ends were cut back, 7 bases at V and 7 bases at J, with 23 bases in the middle. The CDR3 protein is CASTSPPGTSREQYF. DNA for the CDR3: TGTGCCAGCACCAGCCCCCCCGGCACCTCTCGGGAGCAGTACTTC.

The chain combines TRBV19 with TRBJ1-1, with 8 bases identical to TRBD1. Germline V CDR1 and CDR2: LNHDA, SQIVND (reference sequence). This CDR3 is built from 14 residues. J lost 5 bases, V lost 8 bases, and 10 bases had no gene match. CDR3 DNA sequence: TGTGCCAGTTGGACAGGGACTGTAGAAACTGAAGCTTTCTTT. Translating it yields CASWTGTVETEAFF.

This chain uses TRBV10-1 with TRBJ2-2, with D hard to call. The ends were cut back, 5 bases at V and 8 bases at J, with 6 bases in the middle. Germline CDR1 is WNHNN and CDR2 is SYGVQD (reference sequence). The CDR3 sequence is 11 residues long. Written as DNA, the CDR3 is TGCGCCAGCAGTTCCCAGGGGGAGCTGTTTTTT. Its translation is CASSSQGELFF.

Worth noting for this clonotype: One end of the junction is discordant with germline, which a read error may explain. The J gene is TRBJ2-7, the V gene TRBV7-2; D call uncertain. This CDR3 is 13 amino acids long. Germline CDR1 and CDR2: SGHTA and FQGNSA. The CDR3 sequence is CASSNSGWQEPSF. The DNA of the CDR3 is TGTGCCAGCAGCAACTCCGGGTGGCAGGAGCCCAGCTTC.

The chain uses TRBV24-1 and TRBJ2-1; 11 bases agree with TRBD2. The V segment lost 4 bases and the J segment 8 bases; nucleotides outside the gene matches: 9. CDR1 KGHDR and CDR2 SFDVKD come from the germline V gene. The CDR3 is 16 amino acids. The CDR3: CATSDSTSGRTDEQFF. CDR3 nucleotide sequence: TGTGCCACCAGTGACTCAACTAGCGGGAGAACCGATGAGCAGTTCTTC.

The chain employs TRBV7-3 and TRBJ2-5, with D unclear. The CDR3 is 15 residues long. CDR1 and CDR2 (germline): SGHTA, FQGTGA. Trimming took off 6 bases at V and 2 bases at J, with 16 bases between the two ends. The CDR3 DNA sequence: TGTGCCAGCAGTCCTTTTGTGACCCCACAAGAGACCCAGTACTTC. Translation gives CASSPFVTPQETQYF.

This clonotype was recorded many times. The chain couples TRBV5-1 to TRBJ2-1; tentatively, D is TRBD2 (6 bases). CDR1 and CDR2 from the germline V gene are SGHRS and YFSETQ. The CDR3 length is 14 residues. Trimming shortened V by 7 bases and J by 7 bases, and 18 bases separated the two germline ends. CDR3 sequence reads: CASQTLSGPNEQFF. The CDR3, as DNA: TGCGCCAGCCAAACCCTTAGCGGCCCGAATGAGCAGTTCTTC. The full variable domain, completed using reference TRBV5-1 and TRBJ2-1, is KAGVTQTPRYLIKTRGQQVTLSCSPISGHRSVSWYQQTPGQGLQFLFEYFSETQRNKGNFPGRFSGRQFSNSRSEMNVSTLELGDSALYLCASQTLSGPNEQFFGPGTRLTVL.

The V call is TRBV12-3 or TRBV12-4, the J call TRBJ1-6; D is uncertain. V shed 6 bases and J shed 10 bases, with 19 bases lying between them. This CDR3 contains 15 residues. The CDR3, as DNA: TGTGCCAGCAGCCAATTAAGAGGTGGGCCGTCACCCCTCCACTTT. Translated, it gives CASSQLRGGPSPLHF.

The chain recombines TRBV19 with TRBJ2-6; unclear D gene. The CDR3 runs to 16 residues. With 8 bases removed from V and 0 bases from J, the gap between germline ends came to 14 bases. Germline V gene lookup returns CDR1 LNHDA and CDR2 SQIVND (reference sequence). The CDR3 here is CASCVGWGSGANVLTF. Written as DNA, the CDR3 is TGTGCCAGTTGTGTCGGGTGGGGCTCTGGGGCCAACGTCCTGACTTTC.

Of note for this clonotype: A much larger clonotype is one base distant, so this may be a read error. No conserved phenylalanine or tryptophan is present at the end of the CDR3, so a read error is the likely explanation. The V call is TRBV20-1, the J call TRBJ1-1; 7 bases fit TRBD1. The germline V gene encodes CDR1 DFQATT and CDR2 SNEGSKA (reference sequence). The CDR3 covers 14 residues. V lost 1 base and J lost 3; bases outside the gene matches: 5. The CDR3 sequence is CSARGDRAYTEAFL. The CDR3 nucleotides are TGCAGTGCTAGAGGCGACAGGGCGTACACTGAAGCTTTCCTT.

V is TRBV11-1 and J is TRBJ1-5, with D maybe TRBD1 (5 bases). Germline V gene data show CDR1 as SGHAT and CDR2 as FQDESV (reference sequence). CDR3 size: 13 residues. Between the trimmed V and J ends, which lost 9 bases and 4 bases, there was a span of 13 bases. The chain's CDR3 is CASSPGGNQPQHF. The CDR3 coding sequence is TGTGCCAGTAGTCCGGGGGGGAATCAGCCCCAGCATTTT.

This clonotype was recorded at least ten times. The chain uses TRBV2 and TRBJ2-1; TRBD2 is a possible D gene (5 bases). The CDR3 contains 13 residues. In germline, CDR1 is SNHLY, CDR2 FYNNEI. With 3 bases removed from V and 10 bases from J, the gap between germline ends came to 13 bases. The CDR3 reads CASSDAPGGEQFF. The CDR3, as DNA: TGTGCCAGCAGTGACGCACCAGGCGGGGAGCAGTTCTTC.